Listed here are 22 T cell receptor beta chains from one sample, sequenced in a study of OX40 agonist ivuxolimab in advanced cancers. Sequencing was performed with immunoSEQ multiplex PCR; in TCRdb, only in-frame clones are kept and a portion is missing. The profile shows about 48,000 clones, 85% of them singletons. This material consisted of CD4+ or CD8+ T cells sorted from blood, taken in a trial of the OX40 agonist ivuxolimab. Every receptor here comes from an adult with an advanced solid tumor such as melanoma, head and neck, liver or kidney cancer.

The chain is built from TRBV21-1 and TRBJ2-5. The J call may be wrong; the DNA end is better matched by TRBJ2-7. TRBV21-1 is deemed a pseudogene. This CDR3 region has 12 residues. The CDR3 here is CASSKLWNEQYF. The CDR3 DNA is TGTGCCAGCAGCAAGTTGTGGAACGAGCAGTACTTC.

The chain is built from TRBV2 and TRBJ2-7; TRBD1 is a possible D gene (6 bases). The V gene lost 0 bases and the J gene lost 5 bases, with 14 bases spanning the gap. CDR1 SNHLY and CDR2 FYNNEI come from the germline V gene. The CDR3 consists of 15 residues. CDR3 nucleotides: TGTGCCAGCAGTGAAGCGCTTGGGGGCAGCAACGAGCAGTACTTC. Translating gives CASSEALGGSNEQYF.

This chain connects TRBV28 to TRBJ2-2; D call uncertain. Trimming left V 4 bases short and J 0 bases short, with 15 bases between. CDR3 length: 17 residues. Germline CDR1 and CDR2: MDHEN and SYDVKM. CDR3 sequence: CASSSATRTANTGELFF. DNA of the CDR3: TGTGCCAGCAGTTCGGCGACCCGCACCGCGAACACCGGGGAGCTGTTTTTT.

This clone was counted only a few times. V usage is TRBV18 and J usage is TRBJ1-2; maybe TRBD1 (5 bases). The CDR3 runs to 14 residues. CDR1 is KGHSH, CDR2 LQKENI, per germline. The V end was cut by 2 bases, the J end by 5 bases, with 12 bases between. The CDR3 loop is CASSPEQASYGYTF. The CDR3 nucleotides read TGTGCCAGCTCACCAGAACAGGCGAGTTATGGCTACACCTTC.

CDR3 amino acids: CASSLPLQMGTNTGELFF. CDR3 coding DNA: TGTGCCAGCAGCTTGCCCCTTCAGATGGGAACGAACACCGGGGAGCTGTTTTTT. V and J are TRBV7-8 and TRBJ2-2; D not certain. The CDR3 totals 18 residues. Deletions cut 3 bases from V and 0 bases from J, with 17 bases between. Germline assignment: CDR1 SGHVS and CDR2 FQNEAQ.

The chain joins TRBV14 to TRBJ2-7; 9 bases agree with TRBD2. Germline V lookup: CDR1 SGHDN, CDR2 FVKESK. The V gene end was trimmed by 4 bases and the J gene end by 5 bases; junction bases not matched to a gene: 6. The CDR3 loop spans 14 amino acids. The CDR3, as DNA: TGTGCCAGCAGCCCTAGGACTAGCGCGAACGAGCAGTACTTC. It specifies CASSPRTSANEQYF.

The V and J genes are TRBV19 and TRBJ1-2; a weak D match, TRBD1 (6 bases). V was pared by 3 bases and J by 7 bases, with 15 bases between. This CDR3 has 14 amino acids. The germline V gene encodes CDR1 LNHDA and CDR2 SQIVND (reference sequence). CDR3 sequence: CASSMANRASGYTF. For the CDR3, the DNA is TGTGCCAGTAGTATGGCAAACAGGGCCTCTGGCTACACCTTC.

With respect to this clone: Germline is not matched at one junction end, which may reflect a read error. The chain uses TRBV7-3 and TRBJ1-2; no clear D. Per the germline V gene, CDR1 is SGHTA and CDR2 is FQGTGA. This CDR3 contains 14 residues. DNA of the CDR3: TGTGCCAGCAGCTTATCGGAACCGGCCGCGGGTGCATTATTC. It yields the protein CASSLSEPAAGALF.

J is TRBJ1-4 and V is TRBV10-2; D is undetermined. Germline loops: CDR1 WSHSY, CDR2 SAAADI. The CDR3 is made up of 15 amino acids. Trimming cost V 2 bases and J 3 bases, with 10 bases left between them. In DNA, the CDR3 is TGCGCCAGCAGTGAGCGGTATCTGTCTAATGAAAAACTGTTTTTT. Protein: CASSERYLSNEKLFF.

The gene calls are TRBV7-2 and TRBJ2-3; no reliable D call. CDR3 length: 13 amino acids. V lost 3 bases and J lost 0, with 4 bases in between. The V gene's germline CDR1 is SGHTA and CDR2 FQGNSA. In DNA, the CDR3 is TGTGCCAGCAGCTTGGCTAGCACAGATACGCAGTATTTT. Its protein product is CASSLASTDTQYF.

The rearrangement links TRBV5-1 to TRBJ2-3; 9 bases align to TRBD1. J lost 14 bases, V lost 2 bases, and 6 bases had no gene match. This CDR3 has 12 amino acids. Germline values: CDR1 SGHRS, CDR2 YFSETQ. As DNA, the CDR3 is TGCGCCAGCAGCTTCCGGGACAGGGAGAGGTATTTT. It specifies CASSFRDRERYF.

This clone was observed a few times. The chain uses TRBV11-2 and TRBJ2-1; D gene uncertain. With 5 bases removed from V and 8 bases from J, the gap between germline ends came to 10 bases. This CDR3 has 12 residues. Germline assignment: CDR1 SGHAT and CDR2 FQNNGV. The CDR3 bases are TGTGCCAGCAGCCCGATTGGGTATGAGCAGTTCTTC. It translates to CASSPIGYEQFF.

CDR3 protein: CASSQGRAGTGGLYGYTF. The CDR3 DNA sequence: TGCGCCAGCAGCCAAGGAAGGGCCGGGACAGGGGGCTTGTATGGCTACACCTTC. The chain couples TRBV4-1 to TRBJ1-2; the match to TRBD1 covers 12 bases. Germline CDR1 MGHRA, CDR2 YSYEKL. Trimming cost V 1 base and J 5 bases; bases outside gene matches: 11. The CDR3 is made up of 18 amino acids.

This chain uses TRBV10-3 with TRBJ2-5; 7 bases agree with TRBD2. The CDR3 is 15 residues long. In germline, CDR1 is ENHRY, CDR2 SYGVKD. V was clipped by 4 bases and J by 5 bases; unmatched bases: 10. CDR3 DNA sequence: TGTGCCATCAGTGCCAAGCCTGGGGGGGAGGAGACCCAGTACTTC. The encoded protein is CAISAKPGGEETQYF.

This chain uses TRBV28 with TRBJ2-7; no firm D call. Germline V lookup: CDR1 MDHEN, CDR2 SYDVKM. The CDR3 has 13 residues. The V end lost 6 bases, the J end lost 5 bases, and 14 bases lay between the germline ends. CDR3 loop: CASRKFGRDEQYF. In DNA, the CDR3 is TGTGCCAGCAGAAAATTTGGACGGGACGAGCAGTACTTC.

DNA for the CDR3: TGTGCCAGCTCACCTGCCGGGACAGGGGTCCTCTACGAGCAGTACTTC. Amino acid sequence: CASSPAGTGVLYEQYF. This chain links TRBV28 with TRBJ2-7, with 10 bases identical to TRBD1. The CDR3 has 16 amino acids. The V and J ends lost 8 bases and 3 bases, in that order; junction bases with no gene match: 13. Germline loops: CDR1 MDHEN, CDR2 SYDVKM.

The CDR3 DNA is TGTGCCTGGGCCCGGGGCAGTTGGACCGGGGAGCTGTTTTTT. Translation gives CAWARGSWTGELFF. This chain connects TRBV30 to TRBJ2-2, with D perhaps assigned TRBD1 or TRBD2 (5 bases each). The CDR3 runs to 14 residues. Germline-derived CDR1 and CDR2 are GTSNPN and SVGIG (reference sequence). With 5 bases removed from V and 5 bases from J, the gap between germline ends came to 15 bases.

This clone was seen only a few times. The chain joins TRBV29-1 to TRBJ2-1; TRBD1 might be the D (5 bases). The length of the CDR3 is 14 residues. From germline, CDR1 is SQVTM and CDR2 ANQGSEA. Trimming cost V 6 bases and J 0 bases, with 12 bases left between them. The CDR3 DNA sequence: TGCAGCGTCCCGACAGTCGGCTCCTACAATGAGCAGTTCTTC. Its translation: CSVPTVGSYNEQFF.

This chain uses TRBV29-1 with TRBJ1-2, with D maybe TRBD1 (5 bases). With 6 bases removed from V and 4 bases from J, the gap between germline ends came to 9 bases. The V gene's germline CDR1 is SQVTM and CDR2 ANQGSEA. This CDR3 has 11 amino acids. This chain's CDR3 is CSVERGYGYTF. The CDR3 nucleotides read TGCAGCGTCGAAAGGGGCTATGGCTACACCTTC.

The chain employs TRBV5-1 and TRBJ2-5; TRBD1 matches 8 bases. V was clipped by 3 bases and J by 5 bases; unmatched bases: 6. The CDR3 runs 14 residues. Germline-derived CDR1 and CDR2 are SGHRS and YFSETQ. The CDR3 nucleotides are TGCGCCAGCAGCTACCCGGACAGGGTGGAGACCCAGTACTTC. Translated: CASSYPDRVETQYF.

This clone is medium-sized. The chain links TRBV10-1 to TRBJ2-5; 10 bases align to TRBD2. Germline lookup yields CDR1 WNHNN and CDR2 SYGVQD (reference sequence). The CDR3 totals 14 residues. J lost 5 bases, V lost 5 bases, and 5 bases had no gene match. CDR3 loop: CASSLAGAEETQYF. The DNA for the CDR3 is TGCGCCAGCAGTCTAGCGGGAGCTGAGGAGACCCAGTACTTC.

The chain joins TRBV19 to TRBJ2-4; 9 positions match TRBD1. This CDR3 is built from 16 residues. V trimming: 1 base; J trimming: 9 bases; junction bases outside the gene matches: 10. Germline CDR1 is LNHDA and CDR2 is SQIVND (reference sequence). The CDR3 sequence: CASSIAPRTGVGIQYF. DNA for the CDR3: TGTGCCAGTAGTATAGCCCCTCGGACAGGGGTCGGCATTCAGTACTTC.